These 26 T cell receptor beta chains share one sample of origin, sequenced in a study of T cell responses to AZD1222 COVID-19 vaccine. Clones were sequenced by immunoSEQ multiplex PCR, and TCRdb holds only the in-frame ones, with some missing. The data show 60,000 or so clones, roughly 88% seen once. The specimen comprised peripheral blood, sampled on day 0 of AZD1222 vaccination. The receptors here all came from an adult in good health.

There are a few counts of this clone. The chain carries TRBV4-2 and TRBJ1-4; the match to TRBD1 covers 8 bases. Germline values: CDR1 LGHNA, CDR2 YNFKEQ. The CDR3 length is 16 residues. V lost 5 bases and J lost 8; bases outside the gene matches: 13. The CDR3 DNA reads TGTGCCAGCAGCACAGGGGGGCTACGGACAGGGGAAAAACTGTTTTTT. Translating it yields CASSTGGLRTGEKLFF.

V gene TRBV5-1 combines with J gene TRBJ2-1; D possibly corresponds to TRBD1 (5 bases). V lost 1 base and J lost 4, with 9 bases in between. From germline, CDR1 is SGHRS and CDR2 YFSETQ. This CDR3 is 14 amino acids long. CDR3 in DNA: TGCGCCAGCAGCTTGCTCCAGGGATACAATGAGCAGTTCTTC. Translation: CASSLLQGYNEQFF.

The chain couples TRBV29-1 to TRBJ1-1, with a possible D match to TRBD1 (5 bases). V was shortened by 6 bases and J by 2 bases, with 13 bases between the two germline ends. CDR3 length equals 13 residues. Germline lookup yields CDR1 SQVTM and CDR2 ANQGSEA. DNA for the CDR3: TGCAGCGTCCGCAGGGACCTAAACACTGAAGCTTTCTTT. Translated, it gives CSVRRDLNTEAFF.

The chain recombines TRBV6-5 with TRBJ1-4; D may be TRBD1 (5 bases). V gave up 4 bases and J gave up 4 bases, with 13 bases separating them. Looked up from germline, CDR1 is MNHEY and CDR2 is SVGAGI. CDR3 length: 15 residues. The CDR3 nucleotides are TGTGCCAGCAGTTTTGGGGGGATGGGTAATGAAAAACTGTTTTTT. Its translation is CASSFGGMGNEKLFF.

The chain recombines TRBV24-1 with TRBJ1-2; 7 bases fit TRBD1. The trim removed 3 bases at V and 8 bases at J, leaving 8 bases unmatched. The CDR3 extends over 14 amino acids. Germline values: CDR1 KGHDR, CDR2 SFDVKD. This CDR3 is CATSDPRQGRGYTF. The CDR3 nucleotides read TGTGCCACCAGTGATCCCCGACAGGGTCGCGGCTACACCTTC.

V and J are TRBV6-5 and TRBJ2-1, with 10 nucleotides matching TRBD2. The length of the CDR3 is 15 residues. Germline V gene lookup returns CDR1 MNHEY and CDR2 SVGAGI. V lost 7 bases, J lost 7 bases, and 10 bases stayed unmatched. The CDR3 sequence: CASTRRLAGANEQFF. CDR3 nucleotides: TGTGCCAGCACTCGAAGGCTAGCGGGAGCAAATGAGCAGTTCTTC.

The CDR3 DNA sequence: TGTGCCAGCAGTGTTTTCACAGATACGCAGTATTTT. Encoded protein: CASSVFTDTQYF. The chain links TRBV2 to TRBJ2-3; D unresolved. Germline CDR1 SNHLY, CDR2 FYNNEI. The CDR3 extends over 12 amino acids. V lost 4 bases, J lost 2 bases, and 4 bases lay in between. Full variable domain (outside the CDR3, taken from reference TRBV2 and TRBJ2-3): EPEVTQTPSHQVTQMGQEVILRCVPISNHLYFYWYRQILGQKVEFLVSFYNNEISEKSEIFDDQFSVERPDGSNFTLKIRSTKLEDSAMYFCASSVFTDTQYFGPGTRLTVL.

The CDR3 loop is CASNRGLNTEAFF. The CDR3 DNA reads as TGTGCCAGTAACAGGGGACTGAACACTGAAGCTTTCTTT. This chain links TRBV19 with TRBJ1-1; 7 bases map to TRBD1. With 7 bases clipped from V and 0 bases from J, the junction kept 2 bases outside the gene matches. This CDR3 spans 13 amino acids. Germline-derived CDR1 and CDR2 are LNHDA and SQIVND (reference sequence).

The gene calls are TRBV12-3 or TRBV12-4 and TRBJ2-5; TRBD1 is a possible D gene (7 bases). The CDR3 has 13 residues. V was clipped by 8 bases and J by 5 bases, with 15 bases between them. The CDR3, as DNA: TGTGCCAGCCTGCGATCAGGGGGGGAGACCCAGTACTTC. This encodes CASLRSGGETQYF.

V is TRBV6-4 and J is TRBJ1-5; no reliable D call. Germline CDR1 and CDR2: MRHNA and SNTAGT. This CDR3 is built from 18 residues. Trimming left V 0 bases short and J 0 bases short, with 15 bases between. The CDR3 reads CASSDSKKAAYSNQPQHF. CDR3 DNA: TGTGCCAGCAGTGACTCGAAAAAGGCGGCTTATAGCAATCAGCCCCAGCATTTT.

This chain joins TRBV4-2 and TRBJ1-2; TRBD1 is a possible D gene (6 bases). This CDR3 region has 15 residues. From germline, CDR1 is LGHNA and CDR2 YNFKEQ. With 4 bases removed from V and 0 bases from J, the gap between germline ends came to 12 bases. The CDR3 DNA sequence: TGTGCCAGCAGCCCCGCAGGGGATACTAACTATGGCTACACCTTC. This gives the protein CASSPAGDTNYGYTF.

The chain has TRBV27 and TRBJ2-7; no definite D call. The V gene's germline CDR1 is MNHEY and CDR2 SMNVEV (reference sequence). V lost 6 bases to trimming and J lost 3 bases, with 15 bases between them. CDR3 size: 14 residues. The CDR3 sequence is CASRRSPNGYEQYF. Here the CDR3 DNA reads TGTGCCAGCAGAAGGTCCCCGAACGGCTACGAGCAGTACTTC.

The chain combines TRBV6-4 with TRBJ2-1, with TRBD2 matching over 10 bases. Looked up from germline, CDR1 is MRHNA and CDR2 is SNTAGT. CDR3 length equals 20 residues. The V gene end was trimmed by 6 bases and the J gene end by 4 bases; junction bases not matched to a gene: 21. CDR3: CASSPEEGSGRARLYNEQFF. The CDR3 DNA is TGTGCCAGCAGCCCCGAGGAGGGCAGCGGGAGGGCCCGATTATACAATGAGCAGTTCTTC.

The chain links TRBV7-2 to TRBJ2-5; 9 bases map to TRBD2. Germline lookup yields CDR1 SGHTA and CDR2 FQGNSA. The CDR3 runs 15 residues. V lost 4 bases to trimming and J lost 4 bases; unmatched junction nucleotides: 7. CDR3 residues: CASSSSGGSRETQYF. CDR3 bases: TGTGCCAGCAGCTCAAGCGGGGGGAGTCGAGAGACCCAGTACTTC.

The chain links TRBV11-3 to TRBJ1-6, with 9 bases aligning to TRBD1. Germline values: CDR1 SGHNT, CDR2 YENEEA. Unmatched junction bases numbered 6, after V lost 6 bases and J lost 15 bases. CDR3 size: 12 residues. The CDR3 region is CASSQPGQGLHF. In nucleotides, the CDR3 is TGTGCCAGCAGTCAACCGGGACAGGGCCTCCACTTT.

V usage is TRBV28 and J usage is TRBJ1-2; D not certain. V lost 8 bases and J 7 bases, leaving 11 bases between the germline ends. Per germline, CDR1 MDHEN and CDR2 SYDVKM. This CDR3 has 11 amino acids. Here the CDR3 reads CASETSSGYTF. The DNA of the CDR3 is TGTGCCAGCGAAACAAGTTCTGGCTACACCTTC.

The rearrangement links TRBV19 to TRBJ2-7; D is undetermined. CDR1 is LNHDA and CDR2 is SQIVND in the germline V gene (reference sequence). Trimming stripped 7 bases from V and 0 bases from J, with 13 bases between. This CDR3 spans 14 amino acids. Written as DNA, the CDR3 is TGTGCCAGTAAAGGTACTCTATCCTCCTACGAGCAGTACTTC. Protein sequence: CASKGTLSSYEQYF.

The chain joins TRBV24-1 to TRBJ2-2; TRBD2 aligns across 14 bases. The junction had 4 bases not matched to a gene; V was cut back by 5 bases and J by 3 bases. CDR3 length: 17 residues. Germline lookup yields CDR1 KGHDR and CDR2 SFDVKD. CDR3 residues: CATSGQGLAGDTGELFF. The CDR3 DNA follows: TGTGCCACCAGTGGCCAGGGACTAGCGGGGGACACCGGGGAGCTGTTTTTT.

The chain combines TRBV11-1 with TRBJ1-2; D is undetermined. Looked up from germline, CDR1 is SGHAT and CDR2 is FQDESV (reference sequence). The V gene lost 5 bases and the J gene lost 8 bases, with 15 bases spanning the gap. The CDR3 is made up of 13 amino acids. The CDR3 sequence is CASSTDSEEGYTF. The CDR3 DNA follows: TGTGCCAGCAGCACCGACTCCGAGGAGGGCTACACCTTC. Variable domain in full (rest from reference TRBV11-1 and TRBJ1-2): EAEVAQSPRYKITEKSQAVAFWCDPISGHATLYWYRQILGQGPELLVQFQDESVVDDSQLPKDRFSAERLKGVDSTLKIQPAELGDSAMYLCASSTDSEEGYTFGSGTRLTVV.

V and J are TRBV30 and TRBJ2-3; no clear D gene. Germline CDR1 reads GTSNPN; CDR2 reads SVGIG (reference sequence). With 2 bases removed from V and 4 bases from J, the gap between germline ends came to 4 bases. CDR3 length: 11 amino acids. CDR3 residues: CAWSRADTQYF. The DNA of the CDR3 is TGTGCCTGGAGTAGGGCAGATACGCAGTATTTT. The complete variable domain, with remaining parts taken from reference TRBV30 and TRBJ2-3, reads SQTIHQWPATLVQPVGSPLSLECTVEGTSNPNLYWYRQAAGRGLQLLFYSVGIGQISSEVPQNLSASRPQDRQFILSSKKLLLSDSGFYLCAWSRADTQYFGPGTRLTVL.

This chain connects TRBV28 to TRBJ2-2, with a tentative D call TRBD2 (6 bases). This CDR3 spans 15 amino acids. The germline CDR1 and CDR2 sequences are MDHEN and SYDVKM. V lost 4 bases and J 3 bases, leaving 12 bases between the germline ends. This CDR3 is CASSSGGGDTGELFF. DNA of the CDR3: TGTGCCAGCAGTTCCGGCGGAGGGGACACCGGGGAGCTGTTTTTT.

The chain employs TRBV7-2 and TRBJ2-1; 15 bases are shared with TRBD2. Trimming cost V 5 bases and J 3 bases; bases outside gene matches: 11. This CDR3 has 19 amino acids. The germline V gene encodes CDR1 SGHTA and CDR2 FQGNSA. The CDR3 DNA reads TGTGCCAGCAGCCTGCCGTGGACTAGCGGGAGGGCCGTCTACAATGAGCAGTTCTTC. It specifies CASSLPWTSGRAVYNEQFF.

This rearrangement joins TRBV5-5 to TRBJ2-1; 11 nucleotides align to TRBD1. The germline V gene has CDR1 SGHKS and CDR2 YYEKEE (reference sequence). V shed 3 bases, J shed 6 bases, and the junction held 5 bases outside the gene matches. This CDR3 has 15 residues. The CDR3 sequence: CASSSLGTGGNEQFF. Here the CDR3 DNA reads TGTGCCAGCAGCTCCCTCGGGACAGGGGGCAATGAGCAGTTCTTC.

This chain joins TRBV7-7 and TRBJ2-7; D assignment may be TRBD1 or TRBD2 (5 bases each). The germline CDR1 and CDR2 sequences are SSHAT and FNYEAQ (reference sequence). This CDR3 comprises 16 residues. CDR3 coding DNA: TGTGCTAGCAGCTCAAAAGCCTCGGGGCACCCCTACGAGCAGTACGTC. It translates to CASSSKASGHPYEQYV.

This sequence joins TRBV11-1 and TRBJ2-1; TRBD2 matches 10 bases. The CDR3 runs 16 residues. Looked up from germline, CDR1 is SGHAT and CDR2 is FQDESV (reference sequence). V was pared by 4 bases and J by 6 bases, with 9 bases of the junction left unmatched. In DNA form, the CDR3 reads TGTGCCAGCAGCTCCAACCTAGCGGGAGTGGGCAATGAGCAGTTCTTC. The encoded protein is CASSSNLAGVGNEQFF.

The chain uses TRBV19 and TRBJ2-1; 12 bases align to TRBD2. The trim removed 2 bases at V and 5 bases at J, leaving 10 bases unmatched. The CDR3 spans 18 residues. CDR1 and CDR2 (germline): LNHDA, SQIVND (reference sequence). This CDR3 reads CASSIPIARLAGDNEQFF. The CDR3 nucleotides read TGTGCCAGTAGTATACCTATCGCACGACTAGCGGGAGACAATGAGCAGTTCTTC.